Ten or more counts support the clone carrying this T cell receptor (beta chain). Its antigen is undetermined. The data stem from a study of cytomegalovirus exposure and HLA in healthy donors. Study-wide background: Drawn from HLA-typed donors, tens of millions of unique TCRs were held in an early data release. General study findings and limits: A cluster of highly shared sequence variants was likely a sequencing artifact.

V shed 3 bases and J 0 bases; nucleotides not matched to a gene: 7. Germline CDR1 MNHNS, CDR2 SASEGT. CDR3 length: 17 amino acids. Researchers ran the PCR with 60 Vbeta and 13 Jbeta primers. Only in-frame clones appear in the TCRdb table, and some are missing; sequencing was by immunoSEQ multiplex PCR. Of about 99,000 clones in the sample, around 9.1% are singletons; the top ten hold 5.5% to 7.5%. What was sequenced was PBMCs. The TCR comes from a man aged 35 to 55 in good health and CMV-seropositive. The rearrangement joins TRBV6-1 to TRBJ2-7; 11 bases map to TRBD1. CDR3: CASSDGTGGMSSYEQYF. CDR3 bases: TGTGCCAGCAGTGACGGGACAGGGGGAATGAGCTCCTACGAGCAGTACTTC.